The next 14 T cell receptor beta chains were all read from a single sample in a study of cytomegalovirus exposure and HLA in healthy donors. PCR used 60 Vbeta primers and 13 Jbeta primers. Generated by immunoSEQ multiplex PCR, the TCRdb table keeps only in-frame clones and is missing some. The sample lists 110,000 to 150,000 clones, 65% to 85% occurring once. The material sequenced was PBMCs. Source of these receptors: a male donor in good health and CMV-seronegative.

This sequence joins TRBV6-1 and TRBJ2-6, with 8 bases fitting TRBD1. The CDR3 runs 15 residues. Per germline, CDR1 MNHNS and CDR2 SASEGT. V shed 3 bases, J shed 2 bases, and the junction held 0 bases outside the gene matches. CDR3 sequence (DNA): TGTGCCAGCAGTGAGACAGGGGCTGGGGCCAACGTCCTGACTTTC. It specifies CASSETGAGANVLTF.

The chain recombines TRBV27 with TRBJ1-2, with D possibly matching TRBD1 (6 bases). The germline V gene encodes CDR1 MNHEY and CDR2 SMNVEV (reference sequence). This CDR3 is built from 13 residues. Trimming removed 3 bases at V and 6 bases at J, with 11 bases between. This CDR3 is CASSFSGANGYTF. CDR3 nucleotide sequence: TGTGCCAGCAGTTTTTCAGGGGCAAATGGCTACACCTTC.

The chain uses TRBV7-3 and TRBJ1-5; 11 bases align to TRBD1. The CDR3 covers 16 residues. V lost 7 bases to trimming and J lost 2 bases; unmatched junction nucleotides: 7. From germline, CDR1 is SGHTA and CDR2 FQGTGA. This chain's CDR3 is CASTRGGQGGNQPQHF. The CDR3 nucleotides read TGTGCCAGCACAAGGGGGGGACAGGGGGGCAATCAGCCCCAGCATTTT.

The gene calls are TRBV9 and TRBJ1-2; no firm D call. This CDR3 contains 14 residues. Germline V CDR1 and CDR2: SGDLS, YYNGEE. V shed 1 base and J shed 5 bases, with 12 bases lying between them. The CDR3 region has the DNA TGTGCCAGCAGCGTACTGGCAGTTCGTTATGGCTACACCTTC. It yields the protein CASSVLAVRYGYTF.

The chain recombines TRBV4-1 with TRBJ1-1; D remains unclear. This CDR3 is built from 15 residues. V was shortened by 0 bases and J by 0 bases, with 8 bases between the two germline ends. Germline CDR1 is MGHRA and CDR2 is YSYEKL. As DNA, the CDR3 is TGCGCCAGCAGCCAAGATCTGGGCTTGAACACTGAAGCTTTCTTT. Translating it yields CASSQDLGLNTEAFF.

This clone was picked up a small number of times. The V gene is TRBV18, the J gene TRBJ2-5; D is uncertain. CDR1 and CDR2 from the germline V gene are KGHSH and LQKENI. The CDR3 is made up of 12 amino acids. With 3 bases removed from V and 11 bases from J, the gap between germline ends came to 13 bases. The CDR3 DNA reads TGTGCCAGCTCACCTGCCCTTCAAGAGCAGTACTTC. Translating gives CASSPALQEQYF.

This rearrangement joins TRBV5-8 to TRBJ2-7; 8 positions agree with TRBD1. Germline V gives CDR1 SGHTS, CDR2 YDEGEE. The CDR3 runs to 14 residues. The V segment lost 4 bases and the J segment 4 bases; nucleotides outside the gene matches: 7. This CDR3 reads CASSHGQGLYEQYF. CDR3 nucleotide sequence: TGTGCCAGCAGCCACGGACAGGGCCTTTACGAGCAGTACTTC.

This clone was detected a few times. The J gene is TRBJ1-1, the V gene TRBV6-5, with D maybe TRBD1 (6 bases). CDR3 size: 16 residues. The V gene lost 0 bases and the J gene lost 0 bases, with 11 bases spanning the gap. CDR1 MNHEY and CDR2 SVGAGI come from the germline V gene. Written as DNA, the CDR3 is TGTGCCAGCAGTTACTCTCGGGGGGGCTTGAACACTGAAGCTTTCTTT. Its protein product is CASSYSRGGLNTEAFF.

The chain couples TRBV5-1 to TRBJ2-7; D is possibly TRBD1 (5 bases). This CDR3 has 15 amino acids. CDR1 is SGHRS, CDR2 YFSETQ, per germline. V lost 0 bases to trimming and J lost 0 bases, with 10 bases between them. CDR3 nucleotide sequence: TGCGCCAGCAGCTTGGCCACAGGTAGCTCCTACGAGCAGTACTTC. Translation gives CASSLATGSSYEQYF.

This chain joins TRBV27 and TRBJ1-5; no reliable D call. The CDR3 has 14 residues. Germline loops: CDR1 MNHEY, CDR2 SMNVEV (reference sequence). Trimming took off 3 bases at V and 8 bases at J, with 14 bases between the two ends. The CDR3 DNA sequence: TGTGCCAGCAGTTTTATGGCTGGCGGGGAGCCCCAGCATTTT. Encoded protein: CASSFMAGGEPQHF.

This clone was seen a handful of times. This chain connects TRBV9 to TRBJ2-7, with TRBD1 matching 7 bases. The ends lost 0 bases at V and 1 base at J; junction bases unmatched: 4. Looked up from germline, CDR1 is SGDLS and CDR2 is YYNGEE. The CDR3 runs 15 residues. As DNA, the CDR3 is TGTGCCAGCAGCGTAGCTGGGGACAGTTCCTACGAGCAGTACTTC. Protein product: CASSVAGDSSYEQYF.

V usage is TRBV12-1 and J usage is TRBJ2-5; the table's D call TRBD2 went unverified against the DNA. The J call may be wrong; the DNA end is better matched by TRBJ2-7. TRBV12-1 counts as a pseudogene. The CDR3 consists of 13 residues. The CDR3 DNA is TGTGCCAGCAGCTTTGATGTCTCGTACGAGCAGTACTTC. It specifies CASSFDVSYEQYF.

CDR3 sequence reads: CASSQDISGGLFSGNTIYF. CDR3 coding DNA: TGCGCCAGCAGCCAAGATATATCAGGCGGACTCTTCTCTGGAAACACCATATATTTT. The chain joins TRBV4-1 to TRBJ1-3; no definite D call. V was shortened by 0 bases and J by 0 bases, with 18 bases between the two germline ends. From germline, CDR1 is MGHRA and CDR2 YSYEKL. The CDR3 sequence is 19 residues long.

The chain carries TRBV5-1 and TRBJ1-2; 8 nucleotides agree with TRBD1. Germline CDR1 reads SGHRS; CDR2 reads YFSETQ. The CDR3 covers 14 residues. V lost 4 bases and J lost 3; bases outside the gene matches: 5. The CDR3 bases are TGCGCCAGCAGCCTGACAGGGGTCGACTATGGCTACACCTTC. Encoded protein: CASSLTGVDYGYTF.